The 18 T cell receptor beta chains below all came from one sample that was sequenced in a study of response to subunit inactivated influenza vaccine. TCRdb used MiXCR to reprocess the RT-PCR reads, holding one entry per CDR3 protein. The sample carries about 190,000 distinct CDR3 sequences, roughly 14% recorded once. Sequences were derived from CD8+ T cells sorted from PBMCs, sampled roughly 5 days after vaccination. Every receptor here comes from a man between 45 and 60 years old who received an inactivated influenza vaccine.

This clonotype was seen only a few times. CDR3 amino acids: CASSYGTARTIDGYTF. In nucleotides, the CDR3 is TGTGCCAGCAGTTACGGGACAGCTCGTACTATTGATGGCTACACCTTC. This chain uses TRBV6-5 with TRBJ1-2, with TRBD1 identical over 7 bases. The trim removed 2 bases at V and 6 bases at J, leaving 12 bases unmatched. The germline gives CDR1 MNHEY, CDR2 SVGAGI. The CDR3 totals 16 residues.

The chain joins TRBV15 to TRBJ2-7, with 8 bases identical to TRBD1. The V gene end was trimmed by 4 bases and the J gene end by 4 bases; junction bases not matched to a gene: 6. This CDR3 comprises 14 residues. Germline CDR1 reads LNHNV; CDR2 reads YYDKDF (reference sequence). CDR3 coding DNA: TGTGCCACCAGCACGGACAGGGAGCCTTACGAGCAGTACTTC. Protein sequence: CATSTDREPYEQYF. The variable domain in full, completed from reference TRBV15 and TRBJ2-7, reads DAMVIQNPRYQVTQFGKPVTLSCSQTLNHNVMYWYQQKSSQAPKLLFHYYDKDFNNEADTPDNFQSRRPNTSFCFLDIRSPGLGDTAMYLCATSTDREPYEQYFGPGTRLTVT.

This clonotype was seen ten or more times. V and J are TRBV30 and TRBJ2-2; TRBD1 agrees at 7 bases. The CDR3 covers 14 residues. Germline CDR1 is GTSNPN and CDR2 is SVGIG (reference sequence). The junction had 2 bases not matched to a gene; V was cut back by 4 bases and J by 0 bases. CDR3 region: CAWTGQANTGELFF. In DNA, the CDR3 is TGTGCCTGGACAGGACAGGCGAACACCGGGGAGCTGTTTTTT.

The gene calls are TRBV7-9 and TRBJ1-4, with D hard to call. The germline V gene has CDR1 SEHNR and CDR2 FQNEAQ (reference sequence). CDR3 length equals 14 residues. The germline V and J ends were trimmed by 5 bases and 0 bases, with 7 bases remaining between them. The CDR3 region has the DNA TGTGCCAGCAGCCTAAACCCAACTAATGAAAAACTGTTTTTT. As protein: CASSLNPTNEKLFF.

The chain carries TRBV10-3 and TRBJ2-7, with D possibly matching TRBD1 (6 bases). The CDR3 totals 12 residues. V lost 4 bases, J lost 3 bases, and 7 bases lay in between. CDR1 and CDR2 (germline): ENHRY, SYGVKD. CDR3 DNA: TGTGCCATCAGTGGGACAGTCTACGAGCAGTACTTC. It is translated as CAISGTVYEQYF.

This chain uses TRBV9 with TRBJ2-1; D gene unclear. The CDR3 extends over 15 amino acids. V lost 0 bases and J 3 bases, leaving 10 bases between the germline ends. CDR1 SGDLS and CDR2 YYNGEE come from the germline V gene. CDR3 amino acids: CASSVVPENYNEQFF. In DNA, the CDR3 is TGTGCCAGCAGCGTAGTACCGGAAAACTACAATGAGCAGTTCTTC. Full variable domain (remainder filled in from reference TRBV9 and TRBJ2-1): DSGVTQTPKHLITATGQRVTLRCSPRSGDLSVYWYQQSLDQGLQFLIQYYNGEERAKGNILERFSAQQFPDLHSELNLSSLELGDSALYFCASSVVPENYNEQFFGPGTRLTVL.

V usage is TRBV12-3 or TRBV12-4 and J usage is TRBJ2-5, with 8 bases matching TRBD1. This CDR3 is 17 amino acids long. Trimming cost V 6 bases and J 2 bases; bases outside gene matches: 14. CDR3 in amino acids: CASSYSRTGTKQETQYF. In DNA, the CDR3 is TGTGCCAGCAGCTATAGTCGGACAGGGACGAAACAAGAGACCCAGTACTTC.

The genes are TRBV5-6 and TRBJ1-2, with D unresolved. V was trimmed by 0 bases and J by 3 bases, leaving 9 bases between them. Looked up from germline, CDR1 is SGHDT and CDR2 is YYEEEE. The CDR3 length is 14 residues. For the CDR3, the DNA is TGTGCCAGCAGCTTGGGAGCGGCCTACTATGGCTACACCTTC. Protein sequence: CASSLGAAYYGYTF.

This clonotype was recorded a few times. V usage is TRBV5-6 and J usage is TRBJ2-3; D gene uncertain. The CDR3 extends over 12 amino acids. Germline V gives CDR1 SGHDT, CDR2 YYEEEE. V dropped 0 bases and J dropped 7 bases, with 6 bases sitting between them. DNA for the CDR3: TGTGCCAGCAGCTTGGCCGTCTATACGCAGTATTTT. Protein: CASSLAVYTQYF.

This sequence joins TRBV12-3 or TRBV12-4 and TRBJ2-3; 12 bases agree with TRBD2. The CDR3 has 15 residues. With V trimmed by 5 bases and J by 3 bases, 3 bases remained unmatched. CDR3 sequence reads: CASSNGTSGTDTQYF. CDR3 nucleotides: TGTGCCAGCAGTAACGGGACTAGCGGGACAGATACGCAGTATTTT.

The chain joins TRBV7-9 to TRBJ2-7; D is perhaps TRBD1 or TRBD2 (5 bases each). CDR1 and CDR2 (germline): SEHNR, FQNEAQ (reference sequence). The CDR3 loop spans 14 amino acids. Trimming shortened V by 4 bases and J by 5 bases, and 15 bases separated the two germline ends. The CDR3 loop is CASSSTSGTNEQYF. The CDR3 nucleotides are TGTGCCAGCAGCTCCACCTCCGGGACCAACGAGCAGTACTTC. The variable domain in full, completed from reference TRBV7-9 and TRBJ2-7, reads DTGVSQNPRHKITKRGQNVTFRCDPISEHNRLYWYRQTLGQGPEFLTYFQNEAQLEKSRLLSDRFSAERPKGSFSTLEIQRTEQGDSAMYLCASSSTSGTNEQYFGPGTRLTVT.

The V and J genes are TRBV20-1 and TRBJ2-7; possibly TRBD1 for D (5 bases). The germline gives CDR1 DFQATT, CDR2 SNEGSKA (reference sequence). The CDR3 loop spans 13 amino acids. With 1 base removed from V and 1 base from J, the gap between germline ends came to 8 bases. The CDR3 spells CSARGRESYEQYF. The CDR3 bases are TGCAGTGCTAGAGGCAGGGAATCCTACGAGCAGTACTTC.

This clonotype has at least ten counts. The chain has TRBV11-1 and TRBJ2-1; TRBD1 aligns across 8 bases. This CDR3 region has 13 residues. The V gene end was trimmed by 8 bases and the J gene end by 3 bases; junction bases not matched to a gene: 3. Germline V gives CDR1 SGHAT, CDR2 FQDESV (reference sequence). The CDR3 coding sequence is TGTGCCAGCGGGACAGGTTTCTACAATGAGCAGTTCTTC. It encodes CASGTGFYNEQFF.

This clonotype showed up many times. V is TRBV12-3 or TRBV12-4 and J is TRBJ2-1; unclear D gene. Trimming removed 5 bases at V and 4 bases at J, with 15 bases between. The CDR3 is 15 residues long. The DNA of the CDR3 is TGTGCCAGCAGTCCGCAGGACGGCCTATACAATGAGCAGTTCTTC. Translating it yields CASSPQDGLYNEQFF.

The sample holds a few counts of this clonotype. The chain combines TRBV4-3 with TRBJ1-2; the D gene is possibly TRBD1 (5 bases). The CDR3 consists of 16 residues. V lost 3 bases and J 0 bases, leaving 14 bases between the germline ends. Germline V gene lookup returns CDR1 LGHNA and CDR2 YSLEER. This CDR3 is CASSQKRQTANYGYTF. The CDR3 DNA is TGCGCCAGCAGCCAGAAGAGACAGACAGCTAACTATGGCTACACCTTC.

V and J are TRBV2 and TRBJ1-2; a weak D match, TRBD1 (5 bases). The CDR3 extends over 14 amino acids. Germline CDR1 SNHLY, CDR2 FYNNEI. V gave up 0 bases and J gave up 4 bases, with 9 bases separating them. CDR3: CASSEASGPYGYTF. CDR3 nucleotides: TGTGCCAGCAGTGAAGCCTCAGGGCCCTATGGCTACACCTTC.

The sample holds many counts of this clonotype. This chain uses TRBV7-6 with TRBJ2-2; D is possibly TRBD1 (6 bases). The germline gives CDR1 SGHVS, CDR2 FNYEAQ. V lost 1 base to trimming and J lost 5 bases, with 8 bases between them. The CDR3 totals 14 residues. Here the CDR3 reads CASSLGTETGELFF. The CDR3 DNA is TGTGCCAGCAGCTTAGGGACAGAAACCGGGGAGCTGTTTTTT.

The gene calls are TRBV27 and TRBJ2-3; unclear D gene. V gave up 6 bases and J gave up 4 bases, with 11 bases separating them. Germline V gene lookup returns CDR1 MNHEY and CDR2 SMNVEV (reference sequence). The CDR3 length is 13 residues. In DNA form, the CDR3 reads TGTGCCAGCAGCGGTACGCCGGCAGATACGCAGTATTTT. This translates into CASSGTPADTQYF.